Below are 5 T cell receptor beta chains sequenced from a single sample in a study of T-cell memory formation after mild COVID-19. One entry per CDR3 protein, called by TCRdb with MiXCR from the 5' RACE reads. The sample has about 150,000 distinct CDR3 sequences, 25% to 40% seen once. The material sequenced was PBMCs or a T cell subset sorted from them (not recorded which). Receptors originate from an adult woman who had mild COVID-19 (a few samples of this study predate the infection). Cell type and time point are not known.

The count of this clonotype is one. This sequence joins TRBV20-1 and TRBJ1-1; TRBD1 agrees at 8 bases. The CDR3 is made up of 13 amino acids. CDR1 DFQATT and CDR2 SNEGSKA come from the germline V gene (reference sequence). The V and J ends lost 6 bases and 5 bases, in that order; junction bases with no gene match: 8. The CDR3 region is CSAAQGVLTEAFF. The DNA of the CDR3 is TGCAGTGCAGCACAGGGGGTCCTAACTGAAGCTTTCTTT.

The J gene is TRBJ2-3, the V gene TRBV18, with a weak D call TRBD2 (6 bases). The ends were cut back, 4 bases at V and 4 bases at J, with 12 bases in the middle. CDR3 length: 14 amino acids. Germline CDR1 reads KGHSH; CDR2 reads LQKENI. The CDR3 nucleotides read TGTGCCAGCTCACTTCGGCGGGACTCAGATACGCAGTATTTT. It encodes CASSLRRDSDTQYF.

This chain uses TRBV11-3 with TRBJ1-2; perhaps TRBD1 as D (5 bases). The germline gives CDR1 SGHNT, CDR2 YENEEA. Trimming took off 7 bases at V and 5 bases at J, with 14 bases between the two ends. The CDR3 runs to 13 residues. The CDR3 sequence: CASTLQDGYGYTF. In DNA form, the CDR3 reads TGTGCCAGCACCCTACAGGACGGATATGGCTACACCTTC.

This clonotype has a handful of counts. The chain joins TRBV7-6 to TRBJ1-1; D is ambiguous. The length of the CDR3 is 12 residues. The V gene's germline CDR1 is SGHVS and CDR2 FNYEAQ. V was shortened by 3 bases and J by 4 bases, with 6 bases between the two germline ends. The CDR3 DNA reads as TGTGCCAGCAGCTTTATGGGCACTGAAGCTTTCTTT. Translated: CASSFMGTEAFF.

This clonotype was seen only a few times. This chain links TRBV7-9 with TRBJ2-3, with a tentative D call TRBD2 (6 bases). Germline CDR1 and CDR2: SEHNR and FQNEAQ (reference sequence). The CDR3 totals 15 residues. Trimming pared 2 bases from V and 4 bases from J, leaving 13 bases between. The CDR3, as DNA: TGTGCCAGCAGCTTACATTACTGGGAGGCAGATACGCAGTATTTT. It encodes CASSLHYWEADTQYF.